This T cell receptor (beta chain) came from a study of identical twins. Study-wide points: Memory repertoires lacked the insertion deficit that abundant cord blood beta clonotypes showed. In zero-insertion analyses, partial confounding could arise from invariant MAIT and iNKT cells.

This clonotype was observed a few times. Its antigen is unidentified. The germline CDR1 and CDR2 sequences are SGHVS and FNYEAQ. The CDR3 covers 14 residues. Trimming took off 5 bases at V and 3 bases at J, with 10 bases between the two ends. cDNA carried unique molecular identifiers, and a universal primer site was added by template switching. Each CDR3 protein is one row after TCRdb ran MiXCR on the 5' RACE reads. The sample includes about 660,000 distinct CDR3 sequences, 8.5% to 9.5% of them seen just once. These data were also reused for a study on yellow fever vaccine responses in identical twins.

Sequencing was performed on PBMCs. The genes are TRBV7-6 and TRBJ1-4; D possibly corresponds to TRBD1 (5 bases). The receptor was isolated from a young woman in good health. The chain's CDR3 is CASSPDRPNEKLFF. CDR3 bases: TGTGCCAGCAGCCCCGACAGACCTAATGAAAAACTGTTTTTT.